This T cell receptor beta chain originates from a study of T-cell memory formation after mild COVID-19. On the study more broadly: For the most part, TCR clusters were specific to one donor.

Study-wide findings and caveats: Day 15 to 85 contracting clones showed balanced CD4/CD8; later expanders leaned CD4+. Pre-infection memory held some responding clones, suggesting pre-existing cross-reactive T cells responded.

Constant-segment primers were used for 5'RACE, and the resulting TCR alpha and TCR beta cDNA libraries carried sample barcodes and UMIs. A single record per CDR3 protein comes from TCRdb applying MiXCR to the 5' RACE reads. The data show hundreds of thousands of distinct CDR3 sequences, about 20% seen once. CDR3 size: 14 residues. Germline V gene data show CDR1 as SNHLY and CDR2 as FYNNEI. V was shortened by 9 bases and J by 4 bases, with 16 bases between the two germline ends. As concerns this clonotype: Its antigen is not identified.

The chain uses TRBV2 and TRBJ1-3; TRBD1 is a possible D gene (6 bases). This TCR was sampled from an adult woman who had mild COVID-19 (a few samples of this study predate the infection). Cell type and time point are not known. Sequenced input: PBMCs or a T cell subset sorted from them (not recorded which). The CDR3 DNA is TGTGCCAGTTACAGGGAAATAGGCGGAAACACCATATATTTT. Translating gives CASYREIGGNTIYF.